This TCR beta chain emerged from a study of T cell responses to AZD1222 COVID-19 vaccine. The study, taken as a whole, reports: At study baseline, merely five or six AZD1222 recipients were seropositive.

Germline CDR1 reads KGHSH; CDR2 reads LQKENI. Between the trimmed V and J ends, which lost 4 bases and 0 bases, there was a span of 18 bases. This CDR3 region has 17 residues. Turning to this clone: Antigen: not known.

Only in-frame clones appear in the TCRdb table, and some are missing; sequencing was by immunoSEQ multiplex PCR. The repertoire consists of more than 100,000 clones, with approximately 84% occurring once and the leading ten covering roughly a tenth. This sample comprised peripheral blood, obtained on day 0 of AZD1222 vaccination. The chain has TRBV18 and TRBJ1-2; D is perhaps TRBD1 (5 bases). This sequence originates from an adult in good health. CDR3 coding DNA: TGTGCCAGCTCACTCGGGACTCCGGTATCAGCTAACTATGGCTACACCTTC. Its protein is CASSLGTPVSANYGYTF.